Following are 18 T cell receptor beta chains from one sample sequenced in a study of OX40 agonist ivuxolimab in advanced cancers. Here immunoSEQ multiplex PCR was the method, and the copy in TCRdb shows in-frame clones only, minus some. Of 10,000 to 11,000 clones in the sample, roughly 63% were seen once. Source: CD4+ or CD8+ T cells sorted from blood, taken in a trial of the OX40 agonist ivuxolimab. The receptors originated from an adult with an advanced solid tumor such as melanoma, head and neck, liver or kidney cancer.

CDR3 DNA sequence: TGTGCCAGTAGTATAATGGGACTAGCGGGAGACGAGCAGTACTTC. Amino acids: CASSIMGLAGDEQYF. The chain recombines TRBV19 with TRBJ2-7; 14 nucleotides line up with TRBD2. Germline V gene sequence: CDR1 LNHDA, CDR2 SQIVND (reference sequence). V lost 2 bases and J lost 5; bases outside the gene matches: 2. The CDR3 is 15 amino acids. Variable domain in full (rest from reference TRBV19 and TRBJ2-7): DGGITQSPKYLFRKEGQNVTLSCEQNLNHDAMYWYRQDPGQGLRLIYYSQIVNDFQKGDIAEGYSVSREKKESFPLTVTSAQKNPTAFYLCASSIMGLAGDEQYFGPGTRLTVT.

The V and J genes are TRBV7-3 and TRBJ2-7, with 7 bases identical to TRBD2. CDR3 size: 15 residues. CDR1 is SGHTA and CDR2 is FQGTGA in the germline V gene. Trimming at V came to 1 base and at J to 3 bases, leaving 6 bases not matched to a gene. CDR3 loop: CASSLMGGDGYEQYF. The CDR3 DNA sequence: TGTGCCAGCAGCTTAATGGGAGGGGATGGCTACGAGCAGTACTTC.

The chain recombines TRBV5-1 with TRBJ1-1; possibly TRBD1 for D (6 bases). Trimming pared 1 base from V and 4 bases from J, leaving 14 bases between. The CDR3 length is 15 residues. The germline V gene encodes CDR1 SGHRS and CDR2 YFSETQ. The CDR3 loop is CASSLSGGEGTEAFF. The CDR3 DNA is TGCGCCAGCAGCTTGTCCGGGGGCGAGGGCACTGAAGCTTTCTTT.

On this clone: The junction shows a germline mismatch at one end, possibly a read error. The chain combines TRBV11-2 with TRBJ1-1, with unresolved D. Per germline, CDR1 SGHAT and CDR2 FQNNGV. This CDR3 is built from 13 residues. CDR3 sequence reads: CAGSRYGNTEAFF. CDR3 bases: TGTGCCGGCAGCCGGTACGGGAACACTGAAGCTTTCTTT.

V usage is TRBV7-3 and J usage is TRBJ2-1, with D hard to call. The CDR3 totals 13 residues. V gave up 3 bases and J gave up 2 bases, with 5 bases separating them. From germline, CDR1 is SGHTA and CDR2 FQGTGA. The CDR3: CASSFDTYNEQFF. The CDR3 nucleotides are TGTGCCAGCAGCTTTGACACCTACAATGAGCAGTTCTTC. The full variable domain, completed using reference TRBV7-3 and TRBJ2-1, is GAGVSQTPSNKVTEKGKYVELRCDPISGHTALYWYRQSLGQGPEFLIYFQGTGAADDSGLPNDRFFAVRPEGSVSTLKIQRTERGDSAVYLCASSFDTYNEQFFGPGTRLTVL.

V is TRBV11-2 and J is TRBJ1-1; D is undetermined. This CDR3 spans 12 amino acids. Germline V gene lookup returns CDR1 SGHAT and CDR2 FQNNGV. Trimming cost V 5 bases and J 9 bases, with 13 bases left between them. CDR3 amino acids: CASSTNRAQAFF. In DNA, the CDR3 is TGTGCCAGCAGCACCAACCGGGCCCAAGCTTTCTTT.

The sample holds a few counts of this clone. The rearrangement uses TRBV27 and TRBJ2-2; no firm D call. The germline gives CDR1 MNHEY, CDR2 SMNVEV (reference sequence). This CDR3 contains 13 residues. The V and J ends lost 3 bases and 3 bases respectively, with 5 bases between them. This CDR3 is CASSLTYTGELFF. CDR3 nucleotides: TGTGCCAGCAGTTTGACCTACACCGGGGAGCTGTTTTTT.

The CDR3 nucleotides are TGTGCCAGCAGCCCCTTTGCGGGGGGTAGCTCCTACGAGCAGTACTTC. This sequence encodes CASSPFAGGSSYEQYF. This rearrangement joins TRBV7-8 to TRBJ2-7; 8 bases agree with TRBD2. Germline V gene lookup returns CDR1 SGHVS and CDR2 FQNEAQ. This CDR3 has 16 amino acids. Trimming at V came to 5 bases and at J to 0 bases, leaving 9 bases not matched to a gene.

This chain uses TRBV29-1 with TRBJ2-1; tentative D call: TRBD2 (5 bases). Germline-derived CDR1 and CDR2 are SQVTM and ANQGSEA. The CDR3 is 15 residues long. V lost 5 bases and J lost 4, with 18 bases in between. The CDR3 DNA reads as TGCAGCGTTAAAGGGAGACGAGCGAGTTACAATGAGCAGTTCTTC. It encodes CSVKGRRASYNEQFF.

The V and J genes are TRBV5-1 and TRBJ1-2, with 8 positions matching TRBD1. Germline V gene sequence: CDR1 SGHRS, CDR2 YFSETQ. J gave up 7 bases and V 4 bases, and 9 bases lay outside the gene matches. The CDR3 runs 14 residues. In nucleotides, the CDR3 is TGCGCCAGCAGCGGCGCGGACAGGGATGGTGGCTACACCTTC. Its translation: CASSGADRDGGYTF. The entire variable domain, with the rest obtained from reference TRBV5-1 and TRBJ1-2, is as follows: KAGVTQTPRYLIKTRGQQVTLSCSPISGHRSVSWYQQTPGQGLQFLFEYFSETQRNKGNFPGRFSGRQFSNSRSEMNVSTLELGDSALYLCASSGADRDGGYTFGSGTRLTVV.

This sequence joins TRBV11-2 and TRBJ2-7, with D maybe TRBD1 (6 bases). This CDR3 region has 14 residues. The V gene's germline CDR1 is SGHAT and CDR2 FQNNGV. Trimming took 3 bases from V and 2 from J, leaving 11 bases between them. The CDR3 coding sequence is TGTGCCAGCAGCTTGGGGGACACCGCCTACGAGCAGTACTTC. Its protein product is CASSLGDTAYEQYF.

The CDR3 DNA is TGTGCCAGCAGTTTATGGGGACTAGCGGGAGGAAATGAGCAGTTCTTC. Translated, it gives CASSLWGLAGGNEQFF. The chain is built from TRBV28 and TRBJ2-1, with 15 bases fitting TRBD2. Trimming cost V 0 bases and J 7 bases; bases outside gene matches: 1. The germline gives CDR1 MDHEN, CDR2 SYDVKM. This CDR3 has 16 residues. The full variable domain, with the rest looked up from reference TRBV28 and TRBJ2-1, is DVKVTQSSRYLVKRTGEKVFLECVQDMDHENMFWYRQDPGLGLRLIYFSYDVKMKEKGDIPEGYSVSREKKERFSLILESASTNQTSMYLCASSLWGLAGGNEQFFGPGTRLTVL.

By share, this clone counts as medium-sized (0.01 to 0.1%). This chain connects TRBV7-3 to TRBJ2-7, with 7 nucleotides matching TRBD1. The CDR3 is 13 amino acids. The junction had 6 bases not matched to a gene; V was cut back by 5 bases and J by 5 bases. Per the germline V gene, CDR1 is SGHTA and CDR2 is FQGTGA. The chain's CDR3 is CASSPGTVHEQYF. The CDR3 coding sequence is TGTGCCAGCAGCCCCGGGACAGTCCACGAGCAGTACTTC.

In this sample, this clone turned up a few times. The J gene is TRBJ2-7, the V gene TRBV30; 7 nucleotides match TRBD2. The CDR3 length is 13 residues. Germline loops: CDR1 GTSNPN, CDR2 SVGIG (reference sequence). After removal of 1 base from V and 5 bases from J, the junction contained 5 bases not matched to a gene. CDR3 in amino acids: CAWSEAGIDEQYF. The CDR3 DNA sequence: TGTGCCTGGAGTGAAGCGGGAATTGACGAGCAGTACTTC. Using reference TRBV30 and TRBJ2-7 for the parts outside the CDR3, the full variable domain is SQTIHQWPATLVQPVGSPLSLECTVEGTSNPNLYWYRQAAGRGLQLLFYSVGIGQISSEVPQNLSASRPQDRQFILSSKKLLLSDSGFYLCAWSEAGIDEQYFGPGTRLTVT.

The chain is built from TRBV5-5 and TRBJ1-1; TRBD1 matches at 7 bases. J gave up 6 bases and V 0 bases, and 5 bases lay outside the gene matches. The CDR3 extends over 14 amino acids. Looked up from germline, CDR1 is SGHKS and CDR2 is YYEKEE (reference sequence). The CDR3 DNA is TGTGCCAGCAGCTTGGGGACAGGATTCGCTGAAGCTTTCTTT. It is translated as CASSLGTGFAEAFF.

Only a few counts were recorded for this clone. In DNA, the CDR3 is TGCAGCGCCGCTGGGGCGGGACAGGGGCCTGGGAGCTCCTACAATGAGCAGTTCTTC. This codes for CSAAGAGQGPGSSYNEQFF. The rearrangement joins TRBV29-1 to TRBJ2-1; 10 bases fit TRBD1. Per germline, CDR1 SQVTM and CDR2 ANQGSEA. The trim removed 7 bases at V and 0 bases at J, leaving 18 bases unmatched. There are 19 residues in the CDR3.

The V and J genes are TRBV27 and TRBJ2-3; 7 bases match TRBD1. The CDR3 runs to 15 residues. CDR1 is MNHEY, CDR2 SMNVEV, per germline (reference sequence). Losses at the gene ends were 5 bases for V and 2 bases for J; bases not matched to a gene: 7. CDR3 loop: CASSLYTGVTDTQYF. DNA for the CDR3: TGTGCCAGCAGTCTCTATACAGGGGTCACAGATACGCAGTATTTT.

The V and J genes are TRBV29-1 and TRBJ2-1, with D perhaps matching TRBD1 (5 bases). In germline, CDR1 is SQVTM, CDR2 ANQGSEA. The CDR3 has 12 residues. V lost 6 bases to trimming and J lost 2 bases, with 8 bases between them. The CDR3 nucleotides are TGCAGCGTGCAGGGTGCCTACAATGAGCAGTTCTTC. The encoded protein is CSVQGAYNEQFF.